These 10 T cell receptor beta chains share one sample of origin, sequenced in a study of blood T cell repertoires in COVID-19. TCRdb's table, derived via immunoSEQ multiplex PCR, lists solely in-frame clones and lacks some. The table includes more than 95,000 clones, about 89% detected once. Material for sequencing was peripheral blood. All receptors come from a woman aged 60-75 years with acute or convalescent COVID-19.

The chain recombines TRBV15 with TRBJ1-4, with D possibly being TRBD1 (6 bases). The CDR3 consists of 16 residues. The V end lost 3 bases, the J end lost 8 bases, and 19 bases lay between the germline ends. Germline V lookup: CDR1 LNHNV, CDR2 YYDKDF (reference sequence). CDR3 in amino acids: CATSSAIGGAREKLFF. CDR3 nucleotides: TGTGCCACCAGCAGCGCAATAGGGGGGGCCCGGGAAAAACTGTTTTTT.

V and J are TRBV2 and TRBJ2-7; unclear D gene. This CDR3 comprises 14 residues. In germline, CDR1 is SNHLY, CDR2 FYNNEI. V lost 6 bases and J 5 bases, leaving 17 bases between the germline ends. The CDR3 DNA follows: TGTGCCAGCAGGGGTGTAGCCCCGTCGAACGAGCAGTACTTC. Protein sequence: CASRGVAPSNEQYF.

The V gene is TRBV14, the J gene TRBJ2-2, with unresolved D. Trimming took off 0 bases at V and 5 bases at J, with 7 bases between the two ends. This CDR3 contains 14 residues. Germline V lookup: CDR1 SGHDN, CDR2 FVKESK. CDR3 in DNA: TGTGCCAGCAGCCAAGATACCCGGACCGGGGAGCTGTTTTTT. As protein: CASSQDTRTGELFF.

This chain links TRBV5-5 with TRBJ2-3; 9 bases are shared with TRBD1. Germline lookup yields CDR1 SGHKS and CDR2 YYEKEE (reference sequence). This CDR3 has 15 amino acids. After removal of 0 bases from V and 6 bases from J, the junction contained 5 bases not matched to a gene. Here the CDR3 DNA reads TGTGCCAGCAGCTTGGGGACAGGGGACGGGGATACGCAGTATTTT. Its protein is CASSLGTGDGDTQYF.

The chain uses TRBV2 and TRBJ1-1; TRBD1 aligns across 7 bases. The V segment lost 5 bases and the J segment 7 bases; nucleotides outside the gene matches: 7. The CDR3 consists of 13 residues. Looked up from germline, CDR1 is SNHLY and CDR2 is FYNNEI. The CDR3 nucleotides read TGTGCCAGCAGTCTCCACAGGGGTGGTGAAGCTTTCTTT. Protein: CASSLHRGGEAFF.

This sequence joins TRBV20-1 and TRBJ1-5; D is perhaps TRBD1 (5 bases). The CDR3 contains 12 residues. Deletions cut 3 bases from V and 7 bases from J, with 10 bases between. Germline V gene lookup returns CDR1 DFQATT and CDR2 SNEGSKA (reference sequence). CDR3 sequence reads: CSASRGNQPQHF. As DNA, the CDR3 is TGCAGTGCTAGTAGGGGTAACCAGCCCCAGCATTTT.

The CDR3 here is CASSQDPTVVREAFF. In nucleotides, the CDR3 is TGCGCCAGCAGCCAAGATCCTACAGTTGTTCGAGAAGCTTTCTTT. The chain combines TRBV4-1 with TRBJ1-1; D ambiguous. The length of the CDR3 is 15 residues. Germline loops: CDR1 MGHRA, CDR2 YSYEKL. V gave up 0 bases and J gave up 8 bases, with 16 bases separating them.

This chain uses TRBV11-3 with TRBJ1-3, with TRBD1 matching 8 bases. V shed 3 bases, J shed 4 bases, and the junction held 8 bases outside the gene matches. Germline loops: CDR1 SGHNT, CDR2 YENEEA. The CDR3 loop spans 16 amino acids. The DNA for the CDR3 is TGTGCCAGCAGCTTCTCGAGGACAGGGTTCGGAAACACCATATATTTT. Its translation: CASSFSRTGFGNTIYF.

This chain joins TRBV19 and TRBJ1-4, with 9 nucleotides matching TRBD1. J lost 7 bases, V lost 4 bases, and 7 bases had no gene match. The CDR3 loop spans 15 amino acids. Per germline, CDR1 LNHDA and CDR2 SQIVND (reference sequence). The CDR3 region has the DNA TGTGCCAGTAGTACAGGGACAGGGAGTGCTGAAAAACTGTTTTTT. Its protein is CASSTGTGSAEKLFF.

The J gene is TRBJ1-2, the V gene TRBV27; unclear D gene. CDR1 and CDR2 (germline): MNHEY, SMNVEV (reference sequence). The CDR3 covers 13 residues. Trimming cost V 2 bases and J 1 base, with 5 bases left between them. CDR3 in amino acids: CASSLRVNYGYTF. The CDR3 DNA is TGTGCCAGCAGTTTACGAGTTAACTATGGCTACACCTTC.